This TCR beta chain stems from a study of cytomegalovirus exposure and HLA in healthy donors. Across the whole study: It was reported in a later analysis that the same platform had been used for the 120 or so validation repertoires as for the 550 to 750 first-cohort repertoires.

The V gene end was trimmed by 3 bases and the J gene end by 5 bases; junction bases not matched to a gene: 6. Germline V gene data show CDR1 as KGHSH and CDR2 as LQKENI. The CDR3 extends over 15 amino acids. In this sample, this clone turned up once. As yet, its antigen is unknown. The protocol was immunoSEQ multiplex PCR, while the TCRdb copy is restricted to in-frame clones and leaves out a portion. This sample has hundreds of thousands of clones, with 65% to 85% found just once. Overall study results and limits: In the roughly 120 validation repertoires, a later analysis found that first-cohort TCR clusters tended to co-occur. Most TCR sequences were rare, but some public TCRs occurred in many donors.

V usage is TRBV18 and J usage is TRBJ1-1; TRBD1 agrees at 10 bases. The sequencing sample was made of PBMCs. The sequence was collected from a woman in her twenties or thirties in good health and CMV-seropositive. This CDR3 is CASSPSGQGGTEAFF. Here the CDR3 DNA reads TGTGCCAGCTCACCTTCTGGACAGGGGGGAACTGAAGCTTTCTTT.